One sample yielded the 2 T cell receptor beta chains listed below, sequenced in a study of blood T cell repertoires in COVID-19. The data were produced by immunoSEQ multiplex PCR, yet TCRdb's version contains in-frame clones alone and is incomplete. Of 150,000 or so clones in the sample, more than 65% are singletons; the top ten hold 15%. The sample was PBMCs or T cells enriched from blood (not recorded which). The origin of the receptors is a man aged 45-65 years who had recovered from COVID-19.

The genes are TRBV18 and TRBJ1-5; 10 bases fit TRBD1. Per the germline V gene, CDR1 is KGHSH and CDR2 is LQKENI. The CDR3 covers 17 residues. The junction had 10 bases not matched to a gene; V was cut back by 8 bases and J by 0 bases. In nucleotides, the CDR3 is TGTGCCAGCACAAGGGGACAGGGGTCCTATAGCAATCAGCCCCAGCATTTT. Amino acids: CASTRGQGSYSNQPQHF.

The J gene is TRBJ1-1, the V gene TRBV5-1, with D maybe TRBD1 (5 bases). V lost 1 base, J lost 4 bases, and 17 bases lay in between. Germline lookup yields CDR1 SGHRS and CDR2 YFSETQ. This CDR3 contains 16 residues. CDR3 in amino acids: CASSLFDAGLATEAFF. Here the CDR3 DNA reads TGCGCCAGCAGCTTGTTCGACGCAGGGTTAGCCACTGAAGCTTTCTTT.